This TCR beta chain is drawn from a study of cytomegalovirus exposure and HLA in healthy donors. Study details: Within the Caucasian-associated ancestry cluster were roughly 79% of the approximately 390 genotyped donors.

Germline assignment: CDR1 MDHEN and CDR2 SYDVKM. CDR3 length: 15 amino acids. 60 Vbeta and 13 Jbeta primers were used in PCR. Sequencing used immunoSEQ multiplex PCR; TCRdb keeps in-frame clones, though not all of them. The sample contains around 170,000 clones, approximately 88% of which appear only once. The chain has TRBV28 and TRBJ2-5; TRBD1 matches 7 bases. The DNA end favors TRBJ2-7, so the J call may be wrong. This receptor was identified in a woman aged 18-29 years in good health and CMV-seronegative. Sequences were obtained from PBMCs. CDR3 bases: TGTGCCAGCACCCGAACGGACAGGTTCACCTACGAGCAGTACTTC. It yields the protein CASTRTDRFTYEQYF.